The 28 T cell receptor beta chains below come from one sample, sequenced in a study of cytomegalovirus exposure and HLA in healthy donors. The PCR employed 60 Vbeta primers together with 13 Jbeta primers. Using immunoSEQ multiplex PCR, the repertoire was profiled, and TCRdb retains in-frame clones only, with some absent. The repertoire holds 100,000 to 150,000 clones, approximately 72% seen once, with about 32% in the top ten. Sequences were obtained from PBMCs. The receptors stem from a man in his fifties or sixties in good health and CMV-seropositive.

This clone was seen only a few times. This chain connects TRBV5-8 to TRBJ2-6, with D maybe TRBD1 (5 bases). The CDR3 has 17 amino acids. The V end was cut by 2 bases, the J end by 0 bases, with 12 bases between. CDR1 SGHTS and CDR2 YDEGEE come from the germline V gene. CDR3 DNA: TGTGCCAGCAGCTTTTATATAGGGGCCTCTGGGGCCAACGTCCTGACTTTC. As protein: CASSFYIGASGANVLTF. The whole variable domain, filled in from reference TRBV5-8 and TRBJ2-6, reads EAGVTQSPTHLIKTRGQQATLRCSPISGHTSVYWYQQALGLGLQFLLWYDEGEERNRGNFPPRFSGRQFPNYSSELNVNALELEDSALYLCASSFYIGASGANVLTFGAGSRLTVL.

This clone was counted between two and nine times. The chain combines TRBV5-4 with TRBJ2-5; TRBD1 matches at 8 bases. This CDR3 is 14 amino acids long. The trim removed 0 bases at V and 4 bases at J, leaving 2 bases unmatched. CDR1 SGHNT and CDR2 YYREEE come from the germline V gene (reference sequence). CDR3 in amino acids: CASSLGQGSETQYF. CDR3 nucleotide sequence: TGTGCCAGCAGCTTGGGACAGGGGTCAGAGACCCAGTACTTC.

J is TRBJ2-7 and V is TRBV5-1, with TRBD1 matching over 7 bases. The CDR3 is 14 amino acids. From germline, CDR1 is SGHRS and CDR2 YFSETQ. V lost 7 bases, J lost 4 bases, and 11 bases stayed unmatched. DNA of the CDR3: TGCGCCAGCCGACTACGGGACAGAGTATACGAGCAGTACTTC. Its translation is CASRLRDRVYEQYF.

V usage is TRBV5-6 and J usage is TRBJ2-7, with a weak D call TRBD1 (5 bases). The V end was cut by 4 bases, the J end by 4 bases, with 9 bases between. CDR1 is SGHDT, CDR2 YYEEEE, per germline. This CDR3 comprises 12 residues. CDR3 coding DNA: TGTGCCAGCAGCCCCGACAGATACGAGCAGTACTTC. Translation: CASSPDRYEQYF.

J is TRBJ2-7 and V is TRBV10-3, with TRBD1 matching over 7 bases. The CDR3 length is 17 residues. Germline V gives CDR1 ENHRY, CDR2 SYGVKD. V was clipped by 0 bases and J by 0 bases; unmatched bases: 8. The CDR3 DNA reads as TGTGCCATCAGTGAGTCGAATCAAGGGGACAGCTCCTACGAGCAGTACTTC. Its protein product is CAISESNQGDSSYEQYF.

The sample holds a few counts of this clone. V is TRBV6-5 and J is TRBJ2-3; 7 positions match TRBD2. The CDR3 totals 16 residues. The trim removed 2 bases at V and 2 bases at J, leaving 7 bases unmatched. Germline V gene lookup returns CDR1 MNHEY and CDR2 SVGAGI. This chain's CDR3 is CASSYGSSGLTDTQYF. The CDR3 DNA sequence: TGTGCCAGCAGTTACGGCTCTAGCGGACTCACAGATACGCAGTATTTT.

The chain is built from TRBV5-1 and TRBJ1-1; D is unclear. V lost 0 bases, J lost 5 bases, and 8 bases lay in between. This CDR3 is 13 amino acids long. CDR1 is SGHRS and CDR2 is YFSETQ in the germline V gene. The CDR3 sequence is CASSLAMRTEAFF. DNA for the CDR3: TGCGCCAGCAGCTTGGCCATGAGGACTGAAGCTTTCTTT.

The rearrangement joins TRBV5-4 to TRBJ1-2, with 8 positions matching TRBD1. The V and J ends lost 4 bases and 6 bases, in that order; junction bases with no gene match: 8. The CDR3 is made up of 14 amino acids. Germline V gene sequence: CDR1 SGHNT, CDR2 YYREEE (reference sequence). CDR3 nucleotides: TGTGCCAGCAGCGTCAGGGGGCGCGAGCATGGCTACACCTTC. Its protein product is CASSVRGREHGYTF.

This chain joins TRBV5-4 and TRBJ1-4; maybe TRBD1 (5 bases). This CDR3 is 13 amino acids long. Trimming shortened V by 4 bases and J by 7 bases, and 11 bases separated the two germline ends. Germline values: CDR1 SGHNT, CDR2 YYREEE (reference sequence). The CDR3 coding sequence is TGTGCCAGCAGCCCAGGGTTCGGTGAAAAACTGTTTTTT. It specifies CASSPGFGEKLFF.

For this clone: Mismatch with germline at one junction end may stem from a read error. The genes are TRBV5-1 and TRBJ2-3; a possible D gene is TRBD2 (6 bases). Germline-derived CDR1 and CDR2 are SGHRS and YFSETQ. This CDR3 is built from 15 residues. The CDR3 sequence is CASSPGDLLAQALNF. Here the CDR3 DNA reads TGCGCCAGCAGCCCCGGGGACTTACTAGCTCAGGCCCTGAATTTT.

This clone was counted a few times. The chain combines TRBV5-1 with TRBJ2-7; the D gene is possibly TRBD1 (6 bases). This CDR3 has 14 residues. Germline CDR1 and CDR2: SGHRS and YFSETQ. V lost 4 bases, J lost 4 bases, and 15 bases lay in between. The CDR3 loop is CASSPQGQDYEQYF. In nucleotides, the CDR3 is TGCGCCAGCAGCCCGCAGGGGCAGGATTACGAGCAGTACTTC.

This chain joins TRBV5-4 and TRBJ2-5; 8 bases are shared with TRBD2. Per the germline V gene, CDR1 is SGHNT and CDR2 is YYREEE (reference sequence). J was trimmed by 11 bases and V by 1 base; bases with no gene match: 13. The CDR3 runs to 15 residues. CDR3 loop: CASSLPSGLAPEQYF. CDR3 sequence (DNA): TGTGCCAGCAGCTTGCCTAGCGGGCTCGCCCCGGAGCAGTACTTC.

The chain has TRBV27 and TRBJ1-2; D unclear. Germline values: CDR1 MNHEY, CDR2 SMNVEV (reference sequence). The ends were cut back, 5 bases at V and 6 bases at J, with 22 bases in the middle. This CDR3 has 16 residues. CDR3 protein: CASSTIPAAGSNGYTF. DNA of the CDR3: TGTGCCAGCAGTACCATCCCCGCGGCGGGTTCAAATGGCTACACCTTC.

V and J are TRBV4-1 and TRBJ1-1; D might be TRBD1 (6 bases). CDR3 length: 16 amino acids. The germline V gene encodes CDR1 MGHRA and CDR2 YSYEKL. V lost 0 bases to trimming and J lost 3 bases, with 14 bases between them. The CDR3 DNA sequence: TGCGCCAGCAGCCAAGAGGGGGGGGCGCTTGACACTGAAGCTTTCTTT. It translates to CASSQEGGALDTEAFF.

The chain joins TRBV28 to TRBJ2-7; 7 positions agree with TRBD1. CDR3 length: 15 residues. Germline-derived CDR1 and CDR2 are MDHEN and SYDVKM. V gave up 5 bases and J gave up 1 base; unmatched junction bases: 8. DNA for the CDR3: TGTGCCAGCAGTCCCTACAGGGGTAGGTCCTACGAGCAGTACTTC. Translation gives CASSPYRGRSYEQYF.

V is TRBV19 and J is TRBJ1-5, with TRBD1 matching over 10 bases. The germline gives CDR1 LNHDA, CDR2 SQIVND (reference sequence). Trimming at V came to 5 bases and at J to 6 bases, leaving 10 bases not matched to a gene. CDR3 length: 16 residues. CDR3 in amino acids: CASSSQDRGFGQPQHF. The CDR3 DNA reads TGTGCCAGTAGTTCTCAGGACAGGGGGTTTGGTCAGCCCCAGCATTTT.

The chain combines TRBV6-5 with TRBJ1-5; 7 nucleotides agree with TRBD1. Trimming took 2 bases from V and 4 from J; bases not matched to a gene: 8. Germline V CDR1 and CDR2: MNHEY, SVGAGI. CDR3 size: 16 residues. The CDR3 sequence: CASSYTGVGFNQPQHF. The CDR3 DNA reads as TGTGCCAGCAGTTACACAGGGGTAGGATTTAATCAGCCCCAGCATTTT.

The V call is TRBV19, the J call TRBJ2-6, with TRBD2 matching over 8 bases. Germline assignment: CDR1 LNHDA and CDR2 SQIVND (reference sequence). The CDR3 runs 16 residues. The V segment lost 8 bases and the J segment 0 bases; nucleotides outside the gene matches: 6. CDR3: CASGTSRVSGANVLTF. Here the CDR3 DNA reads TGTGCCAGTGGGACTAGTCGCGTCTCTGGGGCCAACGTCCTGACTTTC.

The genes are TRBV30 and TRBJ1-5; maybe TRBD1 (5 bases). Germline-derived CDR1 and CDR2 are GTSNPN and SVGIG (reference sequence). CDR3 size: 14 residues. Trimming took 3 bases from V and 0 from J, leaving 9 bases between them. DNA of the CDR3: TGTGCCTGGAGCCAGGGAAATAGCAATCAGCCCCAGCATTTT. The encoded protein is CAWSQGNSNQPQHF.

This rearrangement joins TRBV5-6 to TRBJ1-5, with 8 nucleotides matching TRBD1. The trim removed 0 bases at V and 6 bases at J, leaving 8 bases unmatched. Germline CDR1 reads SGHDT; CDR2 reads YYEEEE. The CDR3 spans 16 residues. The DNA of the CDR3 is TGTGCCAGCAGCTTGGGGACAGGGAGTTCCACTCAGCCCCAGCATTTT. Translating it yields CASSLGTGSSTQPQHF.

The count of this clone is one. V is TRBV28 and J is TRBJ1-1, with D perhaps TRBD1 (6 bases). With 5 bases removed from V and 0 bases from J, the gap between germline ends came to 10 bases. The CDR3 extends over 14 amino acids. Germline values: CDR1 MDHEN, CDR2 SYDVKM. The CDR3: CASSPGQLNTEAFF. The DNA for the CDR3 is TGTGCCAGCAGTCCAGGACAGCTGAACACTGAAGCTTTCTTT.

This chain joins TRBV5-1 and TRBJ2-7; the D is unclear. V dropped 5 bases and J dropped 5 bases, with 8 bases sitting between them. The CDR3 has 11 amino acids. Germline lookup yields CDR1 SGHRS and CDR2 YFSETQ. The CDR3 DNA reads as TGCGCCAGCAGACAAACCGACGAGCAGTACTTC. Protein product: CASRQTDEQYF.

The chain links TRBV7-8 to TRBJ1-1; D unresolved. Germline CDR1 and CDR2: SGHVS and FQNEAQ. V was shortened by 0 bases and J by 1 base, with 12 bases between the two germline ends. The CDR3 totals 16 residues. The CDR3, as DNA: TGTGCCAGCAGCTTAGCGAGGGTATCCCAGAACACTGAAGCTTTCTTT. Translating gives CASSLARVSQNTEAFF. Looking up the rest from reference TRBV7-8 and TRBJ1-1 gives the full variable domain: GAGVSQSPRYKVAKRGQDVALRCDPISGHVSLFWYQQALGQGPEFLTYFQNEAQLDKSGLPSDRFFAERPEGSVSTLKIQRTQQEDSAVYLCASSLARVSQNTEAFFGQGTRLTVV.

DNA for the CDR3: TGTGCCAGCAGCCCGGGACAGCAAAATGAAAAACTGTTTTTT. This encodes CASSPGQQNEKLFF. The chain recombines TRBV27 with TRBJ1-4; TRBD1 matches at 7 bases. Germline CDR1 is MNHEY and CDR2 is SMNVEV (reference sequence). The CDR3 covers 14 residues. Trimming cost V 6 bases and J 5 bases; bases outside gene matches: 6.

The V gene is TRBV30, the J gene TRBJ2-7, with no clear D. Deletions cut 1 base from V and 5 bases from J, with 18 bases between. The germline CDR1 and CDR2 sequences are GTSNPN and SVGIG (reference sequence). The CDR3 has 15 amino acids. The CDR3 coding sequence is TGTGCCTGGAGTGCATTCTCCGGAGATCGCAACGAGCAGTACTTC. Translation: CAWSAFSGDRNEQYF.

DNA of the CDR3: TGTGCCAGCAGCACCCCTTACGAGAGCTCCTACAATGAGCAGTTCTTC. Its translation is CASSTPYESSYNEQFF. The chain carries TRBV7-8 and TRBJ2-1, with unresolved D. Germline V gene lookup returns CDR1 SGHVS and CDR2 FQNEAQ. The CDR3 is made up of 16 amino acids. Trimming took 5 bases from V and 0 from J, leaving 14 bases between them.

V is TRBV6-1 and J is TRBJ1-5; possible D gene TRBD1, 6 bases. The germline V gene has CDR1 MNHNS and CDR2 SASEGT. Trimming pared 9 bases from V and 6 bases from J, leaving 15 bases between. The CDR3 runs 13 residues. Here the CDR3 reads CASHTGLFQPQHF. CDR3 DNA: TGTGCCAGTCATACAGGGTTATTTCAGCCCCAGCATTTT.

This clone was detected only a few times. The CDR3 region is CASSYSGGAPNEQFF. CDR3 bases: TGTGCCAGCAGCTACAGCGGGGGGGCCCCCAATGAGCAGTTCTTC. V and J are TRBV11-2 and TRBJ2-1, with 10 bases that match TRBD2. Trimming at V came to 4 bases and at J to 6 bases, leaving 6 bases not matched to a gene. The CDR3 runs 15 residues. Germline V gene data show CDR1 as SGHAT and CDR2 as FQNNGV.